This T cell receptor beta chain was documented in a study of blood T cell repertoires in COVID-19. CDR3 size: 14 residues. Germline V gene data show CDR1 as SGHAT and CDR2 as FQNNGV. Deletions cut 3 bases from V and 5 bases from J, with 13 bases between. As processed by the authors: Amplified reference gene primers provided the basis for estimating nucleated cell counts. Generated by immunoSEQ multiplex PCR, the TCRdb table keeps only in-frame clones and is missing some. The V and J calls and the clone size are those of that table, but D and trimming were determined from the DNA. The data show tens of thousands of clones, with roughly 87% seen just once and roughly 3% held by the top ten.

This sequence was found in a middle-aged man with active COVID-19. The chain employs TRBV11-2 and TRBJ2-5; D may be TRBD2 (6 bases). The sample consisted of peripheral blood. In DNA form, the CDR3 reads TGTGCCAGCAGCTTGGGACTTAATGTGGAGACCCAGTACTTC. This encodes CASSLGLNVETQYF.